A single sample gave rise to the 27 T cell receptor beta chains below, sequenced in a study of T-cell reconstitution after alpha-beta-depleted transplantation in children. The TCRbeta library incorporated unique molecular identifiers. TCRdb itself ran the PCR reads through MiXCR, one entry per CDR3 protein. The sample gives 500,000 or so distinct CDR3 sequences, roughly 33% of which show up once; around 2.5% is in the top ten. Sequenced here: PBMCs from the stem cell graft donor, sampled from the stem cell graft. These receptors all come from a human donor who donated a stem cell graft to a child with aplastic anemia.

The rearrangement uses TRBV20-1 and TRBJ1-1; D possibly corresponds to TRBD1 (5 bases). V dropped 2 bases and J dropped 1 base, with 17 bases sitting between them. CDR1 and CDR2 (germline): DFQATT, SNEGSKA (reference sequence). This CDR3 spans 16 amino acids. The CDR3 sequence is CSARLAGQTQNTEAFF. The CDR3 coding sequence is TGCAGTGCTAGACTCGCTGGACAAACCCAGAACACTGAAGCTTTCTTT.

The CDR3 DNA reads as TGTGCCACCAGCAGAGATGGAGACAATGAGCAGTTCTTC. Its translation: CATSRDGDNEQFF. This sequence joins TRBV15 and TRBJ2-1, with D unclear. The germline V gene encodes CDR1 LNHNV and CDR2 YYDKDF (reference sequence). The germline V and J ends were trimmed by 0 bases and 5 bases, with 5 bases remaining between them. This CDR3 is built from 13 residues.

V and J are TRBV12-3 or TRBV12-4 and TRBJ2-7; D may match TRBD1 or TRBD2 (5 bases each). Trimming pared 3 bases from V and 5 bases from J, leaving 14 bases between. The CDR3 sequence is 14 residues long. CDR3 DNA sequence: TGTGCCAGCAGTTTGACGGGACCCATTAACGAGCAGTACGTC. Translated: CASSLTGPINEQYV.

The V call is TRBV7-8, the J call TRBJ2-7; 7 bases agree with TRBD2. Trimming at V came to 5 bases and at J to 3 bases, leaving 7 bases not matched to a gene. The CDR3 runs 14 residues. CDR1 and CDR2 from the germline V gene are SGHVS and FQNEAQ. CDR3 loop: CASSPIGGSYEQYV. Written as DNA, the CDR3 is TGTGCCAGCAGCCCAATAGGCGGGAGCTACGAGCAGTACGTC.

This clonotype was counted between two and nine times. The chain carries TRBV6-2 or TRBV6-3 and TRBJ2-7; TRBD1 aligns across 10 bases. CDR1 and CDR2 from the germline V gene are MNHEY and SVGEGT. Trimming took 3 bases from V and 2 from J; bases not matched to a gene: 7. This CDR3 has 16 amino acids. CDR3 DNA: TGTGCCAGCAGTTATAACCGGGACAGGGGTACCTACGAGCAGTACGTC. This translates into CASSYNRDRGTYEQYV.

The table lists this clonotype with a few counts. V usage is TRBV5-1 and J usage is TRBJ1-5; D unresolved. In germline, CDR1 is SGHRS, CDR2 YFSETQ. The ends were cut back, 4 bases at V and 4 bases at J, with 15 bases in the middle. The CDR3 extends over 15 amino acids. This CDR3 reads CASSPTDGENQPQHF. The CDR3 DNA reads TGCGCCAGCAGCCCCACGGACGGAGAAAATCAGCCCCAGCATTTT.

Only a few counts were recorded for this clonotype. The genes are TRBV4-2 and TRBJ2-1; TRBD2 matches at 9 bases. This CDR3 is built from 18 residues. Looked up from germline, CDR1 is LGHNA and CDR2 is YNFKEQ. With V trimmed by 0 bases and J by 2 bases, 8 bases remained unmatched. The CDR3 DNA is TGTGCCAGCAGCCAAGATAATATGCGGACTAGCGCCTACAATGAGCAGTTCTTC. Encoded protein: CASSQDNMRTSAYNEQFF.

The genes are TRBV12-3 or TRBV12-4 and TRBJ2-7, with a weak D call TRBD2 (6 bases). The germline V and J ends were trimmed by 7 bases and 2 bases, with 21 bases remaining between them. There are 16 residues in the CDR3. Here the CDR3 DNA reads TGTGCCAGCATATTCCCCGGGGGTATCCCGGCCTACGAGCAGTACGTC. Its translation is CASIFPGGIPAYEQYV.

The DNA of the CDR3 is TGTGCCAGCAGCCAAGGGGCTTTAGCGGGAGTTTTTGAGACCCAGTACTTC. This sequence encodes CASSQGALAGVFETQYF. The genes are TRBV6-2 or TRBV6-3 and TRBJ2-5; 9 positions match TRBD2. Germline CDR1 and CDR2: MNHEY and SVGEGT. V shed 6 bases and J 5 bases; nucleotides not matched to a gene: 16. The CDR3 has 17 residues.

The CDR3 here is CASSYSTSYEQYF. The DNA for the CDR3 is TGTGCCAGCAGTTACTCGACTAGCTACGAGCAGTACTTC. The J gene is TRBJ2-7, the V gene TRBV6-6; maybe TRBD2 (6 bases). CDR1 MNHNY and CDR2 SVGAGI come from the germline V gene (reference sequence). Between the trimmed V and J ends, which lost 0 bases and 3 bases, there was a span of 6 bases. The CDR3 loop spans 13 amino acids.

The CDR3 nucleotides are TGTGCCAGCAGTCCCAGCGGAAGCGGGAGTTTTCGTGAAGTGTTAGCCAAAAACATTCAGTACTTC. Amino acids: CASSPSGSGSFREVLAKNIQYF. This chain links TRBV6-4 with TRBJ2-4; 8 nucleotides match TRBD2. Trimming cost V 5 bases and J 0 bases; bases outside gene matches: 24. Germline V CDR1 and CDR2: MRHNA, SNTAGT. This CDR3 contains 22 residues.

The chain is built from TRBV28 and TRBJ1-2, with TRBD1 identical over 9 bases. CDR1 is MDHEN and CDR2 is SYDVKM in the germline V gene. After removal of 0 bases from V and 8 bases from J, the junction contained 1 base not matched to a gene. The length of the CDR3 is 13 residues. CDR3 region: CASSLWTGGGYTF. In DNA, the CDR3 is TGTGCCAGCAGTTTATGGACAGGGGGGGGCTACACCTTC.

This clonotype was counted only a few times. This chain connects TRBV27 to TRBJ2-3, with D maybe TRBD1 (5 bases). CDR1 is MNHEY and CDR2 is SMNVEV in the germline V gene (reference sequence). There are 13 residues in the CDR3. V lost 4 bases to trimming and J lost 4 bases, with 9 bases between them. The CDR3 sequence: CASSSGWADTQYF. The CDR3 region has the DNA TGTGCCAGCAGTTCAGGGTGGGCAGATACGCAGTATTTT.

The J gene is TRBJ2-4, the V gene TRBV7-3, with a tentative D call TRBD1 (6 bases). The CDR3 consists of 13 residues. Germline V lookup: CDR1 SGHTA, CDR2 FQGTGA. V was shortened by 5 bases and J by 5 bases, with 10 bases between the two germline ends. The CDR3 DNA sequence: TGTGCCAGCAGCAGGGACATTCAAAACATTCAGTACTTC. This sequence encodes CASSRDIQNIQYF.

The chain is built from TRBV30 and TRBJ1-6, with D hard to call. The germline V gene has CDR1 GTSNPN and CDR2 SVGIG (reference sequence). V was cut by 4 bases and J by 3 bases, with 4 bases left in between. This CDR3 is 12 amino acids long. CDR3 coding DNA: TGTGCCTGGAACTACTATAATTCACCCCTCCACTTT. It specifies CAWNYYNSPLHF. Complete variable domain (other parts from reference TRBV30 and TRBJ1-6): SQTIHQWPATLVQPVGSPLSLECTVEGTSNPNLYWYRQAAGRGLQLLFYSVGIGQISSEVPQNLSASRPQDRQFILSSKKLLLSDSGFYLCAWNYYNSPLHFGNGTRLTVT.

The J gene is TRBJ2-5, the V gene TRBV6-2 or TRBV6-3, with D perhaps matching TRBD2 (5 bases). The CDR3 spans 13 residues. V lost 2 bases, J lost 3 bases, and 7 bases lay in between. Germline V gene sequence: CDR1 MNHEY, CDR2 SVGEGT. For the CDR3, the DNA is TGTGCCAGCAGTTACAACGGGAAAGAGACCCAGTACTTC. The encoded protein is CASSYNGKETQYF.

There are a few counts of this clonotype. V is TRBV5-5 and J is TRBJ1-2; possible D gene TRBD1, 5 bases. This CDR3 comprises 15 residues. CDR1 is SGHKS and CDR2 is YYEKEE in the germline V gene (reference sequence). Deletions cut 4 bases from V and 3 bases from J, with 16 bases between. CDR3: CASSDPGTGDYGYTF. The CDR3 coding sequence is TGTGCCAGCAGCGACCCCGGCACAGGCGACTATGGCTACACCTTC. Drawing the rest from reference TRBV5-5 and TRBJ1-2, the complete variable domain is DAGVTQSPTHLIKTRGQQVTLRCSPISGHKSVSWYQQVLGQGPQFIFQYYEKEERGRGNFPDRFSARQFPNYSSELNVNALLLGDSALYLCASSDPGTGDYGYTFGSGTRLTVV.

This clonotype was picked up a small number of times. The chain links TRBV2 to TRBJ2-7; 8 bases agree with TRBD2. V shed 3 bases, J shed 4 bases, and the junction held 8 bases outside the gene matches. Germline-derived CDR1 and CDR2 are SNHLY and FYNNEI. This CDR3 is 15 amino acids long. CDR3 amino acids: CASSEISGTGYEQYF. DNA for the CDR3: TGTGCCAGCAGTGAGATTAGCGGGACGGGGTACGAGCAGTACTTC.

J is TRBJ2-1 and V is TRBV29-1, with 10 positions matching TRBD2. The germline gives CDR1 SQVTM, CDR2 ANQGSEA. The CDR3 covers 12 residues. V shed 8 bases and J 10 bases; nucleotides not matched to a gene: 8. For the CDR3, the DNA is TGCAGCTTTAGCGGGAGGCCTGGGGAGCAGTTCTTC. Translation: CSFSGRPGEQFF.

The rearrangement links TRBV7-3 to TRBJ2-1; D perhaps matches TRBD1 (5 bases). Per germline, CDR1 SGHTA and CDR2 FQGTGA. This CDR3 is 17 amino acids long. The V and J ends lost 2 bases and 4 bases respectively, with 18 bases between them. The CDR3 DNA reads as TGTGCCAGCAGCTTAGGACATTCATGGTTAGGGTACAATGAGCAGTTCTTC. Encoded protein: CASSLGHSWLGYNEQFF.

This clonotype was counted only a few times. This CDR3 is CASSFSGRPTDTQYF. The CDR3 nucleotides read TGCGCCAGCAGCTTTAGCGGGAGACCCACAGATACGCAGTATTTT. The chain joins TRBV5-1 to TRBJ2-3, with 9 bases identical to TRBD2. Germline V gene data show CDR1 as SGHRS and CDR2 as YFSETQ. Trimming took 2 bases from V and 2 from J; bases not matched to a gene: 3. This CDR3 is 15 amino acids long.

V and J are TRBV9 and TRBJ2-1; tentative D call: TRBD2 (6 bases). Trimming removed 2 bases at V and 0 bases at J, with 18 bases between. CDR3 length: 18 residues. Germline V gene sequence: CDR1 SGDLS, CDR2 YYNGEE. In DNA form, the CDR3 reads TGTGCCAGCAGCGTGGGTAGCGGAGCTTGGAGCTCCTACAATGAGCAGTTCTTC. Amino acids: CASSVGSGAWSSYNEQFF. Filled out from reference TRBV9 and TRBJ2-1, the complete variable domain reads DSGVTQTPKHLITATGQRVTLRCSPRSGDLSVYWYQQSLDQGLQFLIQYYNGEERAKGNILERFSAQQFPDLHSELNLSSLELGDSALYFCASSVGSGAWSSYNEQFFGPGTRLTVL.

The chain joins TRBV24-1 to TRBJ2-1; tentative D call: TRBD1 (5 bases). CDR1 is KGHDR and CDR2 is SFDVKD in the germline V gene. Trimming cost V 2 bases and J 4 bases, with 5 bases left between them. This CDR3 has 13 amino acids. In DNA, the CDR3 is TGTGCCACCAGTGATTCAGGGTACAATGAGCAGTTCTTC. Protein sequence: CATSDSGYNEQFF.

J is TRBJ2-1 and V is TRBV18, with TRBD1 matching over 7 bases. The ends lost 8 bases at V and 8 bases at J; junction bases unmatched: 9. The CDR3 runs 13 residues. CDR1 KGHSH and CDR2 LQKENI come from the germline V gene. In nucleotides, the CDR3 is TGTGCCAGCCAACCACAGGGGTCCGATGAGCAGTTCTTC. It is translated as CASQPQGSDEQFF.

The V and J genes are TRBV7-9 and TRBJ2-5; D is unclear. Germline lookup yields CDR1 SEHNR and CDR2 FQNEAQ (reference sequence). Trimming pared 5 bases from V and 2 bases from J, leaving 9 bases between. The CDR3 contains 13 residues. CDR3 nucleotide sequence: TGTGCCAGCAGCACAACTGAACAAGAGACCCAGTACTTC. Amino acids: CASSTTEQETQYF.

This clonotype has a handful of counts. This sequence joins TRBV7-9 and TRBJ2-3; D is ambiguous. V lost 5 bases to trimming and J lost 4 bases, with 13 bases between them. CDR3 length: 14 amino acids. CDR1 is SEHNR, CDR2 FQNEAQ, per germline (reference sequence). Written as DNA, the CDR3 is TGTGCCAGCAGCCCCCGGGTCCCACCAGATACGCAGTATTTT. This encodes CASSPRVPPDTQYF.

CDR3 amino acids: CSAASRDGDYGYTF. As DNA, the CDR3 is TGCAGTGCTGCCTCACGGGACGGCGACTATGGCTACACCTTC. The chain uses TRBV20-1 and TRBJ1-2, with D perhaps matching TRBD1 (5 bases). Germline-derived CDR1 and CDR2 are DFQATT and SNEGSKA (reference sequence). The CDR3 is 14 residues long. V was shortened by 5 bases and J by 3 bases, with 16 bases between the two germline ends.